The 28 T cell receptor beta chains reported below all come from one sample, sequenced in a study of T cells in Graves' hyperthyroidism and ophthalmopathy. The investigators amplified TCR beta CDR3 regions from RNA transcripts. Carried out on the TCR CDR3, a first-round RT-PCR used the HTBI primer set. One entry per CDR3 protein results from TCRdb running MiXCR on the multiplex PCR reads. The sample records around 280,000 distinct CDR3 sequences, roughly 13% being singletons. The specimen sequenced was blood. These receptors all come from a woman in her forties with Graves' hyperthyroidism.

Many counts were recorded for this clonotype. V is TRBV5-1 and J is TRBJ1-2; a weak D match, TRBD1 (6 bases). This CDR3 is 14 amino acids long. The germline V gene encodes CDR1 SGHRS and CDR2 YFSETQ. V lost 1 base and J lost 4, with 11 bases in between. The CDR3 here is CASSLHREGYGYTF. Here the CDR3 DNA reads TGCGCCAGCAGCTTGCACAGGGAGGGCTATGGCTACACCTTC.

The gene calls are TRBV19 and TRBJ1-2; TRBD1 might be the D (5 bases). The CDR3 totals 14 residues. V dropped 2 bases and J dropped 0 bases, with 7 bases sitting between them. CDR1 LNHDA and CDR2 SQIVND come from the germline V gene (reference sequence). The CDR3 spells CASSIQGPNYGYTF. DNA of the CDR3: TGTGCCAGTAGTATACAGGGACCTAACTATGGCTACACCTTC.

This clonotype was found a few times. The rearrangement links TRBV20-1 to TRBJ1-5, with TRBD1 matching 7 bases. V lost 6 bases and J lost 3; bases outside the gene matches: 11. CDR1 and CDR2 (germline): DFQATT, SNEGSKA (reference sequence). This CDR3 has 15 amino acids. The CDR3 spells CSALKTDRVNQPQHF. CDR3 bases: TGCAGTGCCCTAAAAACTGACAGGGTCAATCAGCCCCAGCATTTT.

This clonotype was seen many times. The J gene is TRBJ1-1, the V gene TRBV7-2, with D possibly being TRBD1 (5 bases). The CDR3 spans 18 residues. Looked up from germline, CDR1 is SGHTA and CDR2 is FQGNSA. Trimming removed 3 bases at V and 3 bases at J, with 23 bases between. CDR3 region: CASSFHGGLRIRDTEAFF. CDR3 in DNA: TGTGCCAGCAGCTTTCACGGGGGTCTAAGGATTCGCGACACTGAAGCTTTCTTT.

The CDR3 loop is CATSDFLGGRLFF. CDR3 DNA: TGTGCCACCAGTGATTTTCTTGGGGGGCGGCTGTTCTTC. The rearrangement uses TRBV24-1 and TRBJ2-1; D tentatively reads TRBD1 or TRBD2 (6 bases each). Trimming removed 1 base at V and 15 bases at J, with 15 bases between. The CDR3 has 13 residues. Germline V gene sequence: CDR1 KGHDR, CDR2 SFDVKD.

This clonotype was recorded at least ten times. The V gene is TRBV5-8, the J gene TRBJ2-7, with D possibly being TRBD2 (6 bases). The CDR3 runs 13 residues. The V end lost 2 bases, the J end lost 3 bases, and 9 bases lay between the germline ends. The germline CDR1 and CDR2 sequences are SGHTS and YDEGEE. In DNA form, the CDR3 reads TGTGCCAGCAGCTTTACGGGACTCTACGAGCAGTACTTC. It yields the protein CASSFTGLYEQYF.

This clonotype was seen a few times. The chain has TRBV20-1 and TRBJ1-5; D not resolved. Per germline, CDR1 DFQATT and CDR2 SNEGSKA (reference sequence). V lost 5 bases and J 0 bases, leaving 8 bases between the germline ends. The CDR3 runs 13 residues. CDR3 region: CSASSHSNQPQHF. CDR3 bases: TGCAGTGCTTCAAGCCATAGCAATCAGCCCCAGCATTTT.

The V gene is TRBV6-1, the J gene TRBJ2-5; 13 bases are shared with TRBD2. The V gene end was trimmed by 7 bases and the J gene end by 7 bases; junction bases not matched to a gene: 9. Germline V lookup: CDR1 MNHNS, CDR2 SASEGT. The CDR3 is made up of 15 amino acids. This chain's CDR3 is CASNPGLAGSGTQYF. In nucleotides, the CDR3 is TGTGCCAGCAACCCGGGACTAGCGGGAAGTGGGACCCAGTACTTC.

In its sample, this clonotype was seen a few times. CDR3 amino acids: CAWSAALAGGPDTQYF. The CDR3, as DNA: TGTGCCTGGAGTGCCGCGTTAGCGGGAGGCCCAGATACGCAGTATTTT. The chain couples TRBV30 to TRBJ2-3; TRBD2 aligns across 10 bases. Germline CDR1 is GTSNPN and CDR2 is SVGIG (reference sequence). The V segment lost 1 base and the J segment 4 bases; nucleotides outside the gene matches: 8. The CDR3 contains 16 residues.

This clonotype was recorded at least ten times. The chain carries TRBV12-3 or TRBV12-4 and TRBJ1-6; perhaps TRBD1 as D (6 bases). The CDR3 runs to 14 residues. Trimming removed 3 bases at V and 8 bases at J, with 11 bases between. The CDR3 loop reads CASSFSGVDSPLHF. Written as DNA, the CDR3 is TGTGCCAGCAGTTTTTCAGGGGTGGATTCACCCCTCCACTTT.

Ten or more counts support this clonotype. V usage is TRBV28 and J usage is TRBJ2-7; the D call may be TRBD1 or TRBD2 (5 bases each). V shed 3 bases and J shed 4 bases, with 13 bases lying between them. CDR3 length: 14 residues. The V gene's germline CDR1 is MDHEN and CDR2 SYDVKM. The CDR3, as DNA: TGTGCCAGCAGTTTTGGGACCAAAAAATACGAGCAGTACTTC. Amino acids: CASSFGTKKYEQYF.

This clonotype was seen ten or more times. The chain carries TRBV20-1 and TRBJ1-1, with a tentative D call TRBD1 (5 bases). This CDR3 contains 12 residues. Trimming pared 8 bases from V and 0 bases from J, leaving 10 bases between. Germline lookup yields CDR1 DFQATT and CDR2 SNEGSKA (reference sequence). CDR3: CSTQGLNTEAFF. Here the CDR3 DNA reads TGCAGTACCCAGGGCCTGAACACTGAAGCTTTCTTT.

The sample holds a few counts of this clonotype. J is TRBJ2-2 and V is TRBV5-8; possibly TRBD1 for D (6 bases). Germline V CDR1 and CDR2: SGHTS, YDEGEE. The germline V and J ends were trimmed by 7 bases and 2 bases, with 12 bases remaining between them. The CDR3 is made up of 14 amino acids. This CDR3 is CASLRGANTGELFF. The CDR3, as DNA: TGTGCCAGCCTCAGGGGTGCCAACACCGGGGAGCTGTTTTTT.

This chain uses TRBV19 with TRBJ2-1; 12 bases match TRBD2. The germline gives CDR1 LNHDA, CDR2 SQIVND (reference sequence). V was pared by 3 bases and J by 9 bases, with 12 bases of the junction left unmatched. CDR3 length: 17 amino acids. The DNA for the CDR3 is TGTGCCAGTAGTATTTTATCCGCTAGCGGGAGGGCCGGTGAGCAGTTCTTC. Residues: CASSILSASGRAGEQFF.

With respect to this clonotype: Germline and junction disagree at one end, which may indicate a read error. The rearrangement joins TRBV7-9 to TRBJ2-3; D ambiguous. Germline CDR1 and CDR2: SEHNR and FQNEAQ (reference sequence). The CDR3 is 18 amino acids. This chain's CDR3 is CASGLPGLGRGHTDTQYF. In DNA, the CDR3 is TGTGCCAGCGGCTTACCGGGTTTAGGCCGTGGGCACACAGATACGCAGTATTTT.

This clonotype was observed at least ten times. The chain has TRBV3-1 and TRBJ2-7, with 10 bases identical to TRBD1. CDR3 length equals 15 residues. Trimming at V came to 5 bases and at J to 4 bases, leaving 8 bases not matched to a gene. Germline V gene data show CDR1 as LGHDT and CDR2 as YNNKEL (reference sequence). The CDR3 loop is CASSTLGTGVYEQYF. The CDR3 nucleotides read TGTGCCAGCAGCACCCTCGGGACAGGGGTTTACGAGCAGTACTTC.

In its sample, this clonotype was seen many times. CDR3 in amino acids: CASSPGTSGFSYNEQFF. The CDR3 DNA follows: TGCGCCAGCAGCCCAGGGACTAGCGGATTCTCCTACAATGAGCAGTTCTTC. This chain joins TRBV5-1 and TRBJ2-1; 11 bases are a match to TRBD2. Germline V gene lookup returns CDR1 SGHRS and CDR2 YFSETQ. Trimming removed 4 bases from V and 0 bases from J; junction bases left unmatched: 6. The length of the CDR3 is 17 residues.

This clonotype was counted many times. The chain joins TRBV2 to TRBJ2-2; D gene unclear. V was shortened by 7 bases and J by 0 bases, with 9 bases between the two germline ends. Germline loops: CDR1 SNHLY, CDR2 FYNNEI. The CDR3 runs to 14 residues. The CDR3 protein is CASTARPNTGELFF. CDR3 DNA sequence: TGTGCCAGCACTGCCAGACCGAACACCGGGGAGCTGTTTTTT.

This clonotype showed up many times. V is TRBV6-1 and J is TRBJ1-2, with D perhaps TRBD1 (5 bases). Trimming left V 6 bases short and J 4 bases short, with 18 bases between. The CDR3 extends over 15 amino acids. CDR1 is MNHNS, CDR2 SASEGT, per germline. Here the CDR3 reads CASRDGAGYAYGYTF. In nucleotides, the CDR3 is TGTGCCAGCAGAGATGGGGCAGGATATGCCTATGGCTACACCTTC.

The chain couples TRBV6-2 or TRBV6-3 to TRBJ2-4, with a possible D match to TRBD1 (6 bases). This CDR3 region has 14 residues. V was pared by 7 bases and J by 5 bases, with 15 bases between. Germline V gene data show CDR1 as MNHEY and CDR2 as SVGEGT. CDR3 sequence: CASKYQDSQNIQYF. Written as DNA, the CDR3 is TGTGCCAGCAAGTATCAGGACAGTCAAAACATTCAGTACTTC.

The chain employs TRBV18 and TRBJ1-1; 7 nucleotides align to TRBD1. Germline assignment: CDR1 KGHSH and CDR2 LQKENI. This CDR3 spans 14 amino acids. With 6 bases clipped from V and 3 bases from J, the junction kept 7 bases outside the gene matches. Here the CDR3 reads CASSTDRADTEAFF. CDR3 in DNA: TGTGCCAGCTCCACCGACAGGGCGGACACTGAAGCTTTCTTT.

This clonotype showed up just a few times. V is TRBV28 and J is TRBJ2-5, with D perhaps matching TRBD1 (5 bases). Germline CDR1 reads MDHEN; CDR2 reads SYDVKM. The CDR3 is 15 residues long. V was clipped by 5 bases and J by 2 bases, with 15 bases between them. The CDR3 DNA reads as TGTGCCAGCAGTGAGCCCTCAGGGAATCAAGAGACCCAGTACTTC. Residues: CASSEPSGNQETQYF.

This clonotype was picked up many times. This sequence joins TRBV6-1 and TRBJ1-6, with a tentative D call TRBD1 (5 bases). Trimming cost V 10 bases and J 4 bases, with 11 bases left between them. The CDR3 spans 13 residues. Germline V lookup: CDR1 MNHNS, CDR2 SASEGT. CDR3 protein: CAIGTAYNSPLHF. The CDR3 nucleotides are TGTGCCATCGGGACGGCATATAATTCACCCCTCCACTTT.

The chain is built from TRBV20-1 and TRBJ2-3, with 9 bases fitting TRBD2. The germline V gene has CDR1 DFQATT and CDR2 SNEGSKA (reference sequence). This CDR3 has 15 residues. V trimming: 0 bases; J trimming: 12 bases; junction bases outside the gene matches: 13. CDR3 nucleotide sequence: TGCAGTGCTAGAGATGACAGGACTAGCGTGGTAACCCAGTATTTT. Translating gives CSARDDRTSVVTQYF.

This clonotype was recorded a few times. This chain joins TRBV18 and TRBJ1-2; D not resolved. The germline V gene has CDR1 KGHSH and CDR2 LQKENI. This CDR3 is 15 amino acids long. Trimming removed 1 base from V and 1 base from J, with 10 bases in between. Here the CDR3 reads CASSPRQADNYGYTF. DNA for the CDR3: TGTGCCAGCTCACCACGCCAGGCGGATAACTATGGCTACACCTTC.

This clonotype appeared a few times. The chain joins TRBV5-4 to TRBJ1-2; D gene ambiguous. Per the germline V gene, CDR1 is SGHNT and CDR2 is YYREEE (reference sequence). The ends were cut back, 2 bases at V and 0 bases at J, with 11 bases in the middle. The CDR3 has 15 residues. The DNA of the CDR3 is TGTGCCAGCAGCTTAGGTTCAGGCGCTAACTATGGCTACACCTTC. This sequence encodes CASSLGSGANYGYTF.

This clonotype was seen a few times. The V call is TRBV7-9, the J call TRBJ1-3; no clear D. The V end was cut by 5 bases, the J end by 4 bases, with 9 bases between. Germline values: CDR1 SEHNR, CDR2 FQNEAQ (reference sequence). This CDR3 has 13 amino acids. CDR3 residues: CASSLPIGNTIYF. In nucleotides, the CDR3 is TGTGCCAGCAGCCTTCCGATCGGAAACACCATATATTTT.

The chain joins TRBV20-1 to TRBJ1-6; a possible D gene is TRBD1 (5 bases). Germline-derived CDR1 and CDR2 are DFQATT and SNEGSKA (reference sequence). The V end lost 3 bases, the J end lost 14 bases, and 29 bases lay between the germline ends. The CDR3 contains 17 residues. The CDR3 DNA reads as TGCAGTGCTAGGATCATGGAGGTGTGGAGTGGTATGACAGCCCTCCACTTT. Translated: CSARIMEVWSGMTALHF.